This TCR beta chain was documented in a study of OX40 agonist ivuxolimab in advanced cancers. In the study overall: Ivuxolimab, which targeted the costimulatory receptor OX40 (CD134), was an agonistic, fully human IgG2 monoclonal antibody. Among the roughly 52 dose-escalation patients, about 20 had hepatocellular carcinoma, around 15 melanoma, 9 renal cell carcinoma and 9 head and neck cancer. Intravenous ivuxolimab was administered to patients every 2 weeks at six dose levels: 0.01, 0.1, 0.3, 1.5, 3 and 10 mg/kg. The point of sequencing TCRbeta in the periphery was to test whether ivuxolimab changed TCR sequence diversity and drove clonal T-cell expansion. Patients were allowed to have had prior anti-PD-1, anti-PD-L1 or anti-CTLA-4 therapy, and about 40% of the dose-escalation patients had been treated with checkpoint inhibitors. The monotherapy dose-escalation portion (N of about 57 patients) of the phase I ivuxolimab trial is reported in the paper. A male proportion of about 79% and a mean age of approximately 62 years, ranging from about 23 to 90, were recorded for the dose-escalation cohort. Partial responses occurred in three dose-escalation patients: two with cutaneous melanoma and one with hepatocellular carcinoma. The paper's findings and limits, for the study overall: In partial responders in the 0.1-3.0 mg/kg groups, normalized peripheral clonal expansion was found to be among the lowest, especially among CD8+ T cells. Antigen specificity was not determined for the clonally expanded peripheral T cells. At doses of 0.1 to 3.0 mg/kg, clonal expansion of both CD4+ and CD8+ T cells in blood was seen between baseline and week 6. Low levels of normalized T-cell clonal expansion were also seen in some patients who did not respond. After ivuxolimab, CD8+ T cells had more expanded clones than CD4+ T cells on average.

As for this clone: The clone's antigen remains unknown. No base qualities exist here, and no much larger clone lies one base off it.

Patients with autoimmune disease history or receiving systemic immunosuppression were excluded from the trial. Peripheral blood for TCR sequencing was drawn from every dose cohort at baseline, at cycle 4 day 1 and at cycle 7 day 1. Samples were obtained from an open-label, multicenter, first-in-human phase I dose-escalation trial of ivuxolimab. Adults with locally advanced or metastatic head and neck squamous cell, hepatocellular, melanoma or renal cell carcinoma were enrolled in the trial. Before TCR sequencing, CD4+ T cells and CD8+ T cells from peripheral blood were sorted into separate populations. To sequence the TCRbeta CDR3 region, genomic DNA was isolated from the sorted cells. TCRbeta CDR3 regions were sequenced using the immunoSEQ Assay. Here the immuneACCESS table is served through TCRdb, limited to in-frame sequences with V and J called. Missing clones are a known gap in these copies; in checked studies unresolved V genes cover under half, and the rest lacks a known reason. The sample table shows 55,000 to 65,000 clones, and nearly 90% are seen once. The leading ten clones occupy 0.3% to 0.35% of the sample.

This receptor was taken from an adult with an advanced solid tumor such as melanoma, head and neck, liver or kidney cancer. The sequencing used CD4+ or CD8+ T cells sorted from blood, collected in a trial of the OX40 agonist ivuxolimab.

The DNA sequence reads TGTGCCAGCATCGAGGGGGGTTCCAAAAACATTCAGTACTTC. Its translation is CASIEGGSKNIQYF. The V and J genes are TRBV28 and TRBJ2-4; the D region may be TRBD1 or TRBD2, each matching 6 bases equally. The germline V gene specifies MDHEN as CDR1 and SYDVKM as CDR2. Measured from the cysteine to the phenylalanine, the CDR3 is 14 residues long. Kept here is only the CDR3 DNA, which spans 42 bases and is read in frame from base 1. V lost 7 bases and J lost 2 bases; the stretch between them is 12 bases long.